This passage covers 29 T cell receptor beta chains from one sample sequenced in a study of T cells in Graves' hyperthyroidism and ophthalmopathy. TCR beta CDR3 region amplification was performed from RNA transcripts. HTBI primers drove first-round RT-PCR of the TCR CDR3. TCRdb re-analysed the multiplex PCR reads in MiXCR, keeping a single row per CDR3 protein. In the table there are hundreds of thousands of distinct CDR3 sequences, about two fifths of which are singletons. Input material: blood. The origin of the receptors is a man aged 18 to 30 with Graves' hyperthyroidism.

This clonotype was counted ten times or more. The chain is built from TRBV24-1 and TRBJ2-7; D is unresolved. Trimming shortened V by 1 base and J by 0 bases, and 3 bases separated the two germline ends. The CDR3 sequence is 13 residues long. CDR1 and CDR2 from the germline V gene are KGHDR and SFDVKD. CDR3 sequence reads: CATSDLGSYEQYF. The CDR3, as DNA: TGTGCCACCAGTGATTTAGGCTCCTACGAGCAGTACTTC.

CDR3 protein: CASSPGSTGEQYF. The CDR3 nucleotides read TGTGCCAGCAGTCCTGGGTCGACGGGCGAGCAGTACTTC. The rearrangement links TRBV12-3 or TRBV12-4 to TRBJ2-7; D gene uncertain. This CDR3 contains 13 residues. V lost 5 bases and J 6 bases, leaving 14 bases between the germline ends.

This clonotype has just a few counts. The chain carries TRBV5-1 and TRBJ1-1; no firm D call. CDR3 size: 13 residues. The germline V gene encodes CDR1 SGHRS and CDR2 YFSETQ. V was shortened by 7 bases and J by 2 bases, with 12 bases between the two germline ends. CDR3 in amino acids: CASGSEENTEAFF. In DNA form, the CDR3 reads TGCGCCAGCGGATCGGAGGAAAACACTGAAGCTTTCTTT.

The chain couples TRBV5-1 to TRBJ2-7; a possible D gene is TRBD1 (5 bases). From germline, CDR1 is SGHRS and CDR2 YFSETQ. The CDR3 totals 16 residues. Deletions cut 0 bases from V and 0 bases from J, with 13 bases between. CDR3 DNA sequence: TGCGCCAGCAGCTTGGTTTTCACAGGTACCTCCTACGAGCAGTACTTC. It translates to CASSLVFTGTSYEQYF. Variable domain in full (rest from reference TRBV5-1 and TRBJ2-7): KAGVTQTPRYLIKTRGQQVTLSCSPISGHRSVSWYQQTPGQGLQFLFEYFSETQRNKGNFPGRFSGRQFSNSRSEMNVSTLELGDSALYLCASSLVFTGTSYEQYFGPGTRLTVT.

This clonotype has ten or more counts. V gene TRBV9 combines with J gene TRBJ1-2, with D perhaps TRBD1 (5 bases). The CDR3 loop spans 15 amino acids. Trimming removed 0 bases from V and 4 bases from J, with 13 bases in between. Germline V gene lookup returns CDR1 SGDLS and CDR2 YYNGEE. The CDR3 region has the DNA TGTGCCAGCAGCGTAGGAGGGGTTGCTGGCTATGGCTACACCTTC. It translates to CASSVGGVAGYGYTF.

This clonotype was found many times. The chain recombines TRBV19 with TRBJ1-2; no firm D call. Trimming took off 3 bases at V and 10 bases at J, with 21 bases between the two ends. From germline, CDR1 is LNHDA and CDR2 SQIVND (reference sequence). CDR3 length equals 15 residues. CDR3: CASSIPRSGPYIYTF. CDR3 nucleotides: TGTGCCAGTAGTATCCCGAGGTCCGGCCCCTATATCTACACCTTC. Supplemented by reference TRBV19 and TRBJ1-2, the full variable domain reads DGGITQSPKYLFRKEGQNVTLSCEQNLNHDAMYWYRQDPGQGLRLIYYSQIVNDFQKGDIAEGYSVSREKKESFPLTVTSAQKNPTAFYLCASSIPRSGPYIYTFGSGTRLTVV.

In the case of this clonotype: Sequence at one end of the junction differs from germline and may be a read error. V gene TRBV10-3 combines with J gene TRBJ1-6, with TRBD1 matching over 10 bases. This CDR3 spans 16 amino acids. Germline V gene lookup returns CDR1 ENHRY and CDR2 SYGVKD. The DNA of the CDR3 is TGTGCCAGCAGTGAGTACGAGGGACAGGGGAATTCACCCCTCCACTTT. Protein sequence: CASSEYEGQGNSPLHF.

The gene calls are TRBV7-2 and TRBJ2-7; 13 bases fit TRBD2. V was pared by 5 bases and J by 2 bases, with 6 bases of the junction left unmatched. Germline CDR1 reads SGHTA; CDR2 reads FQGNSA. This CDR3 comprises 16 residues. The CDR3 nucleotides are TGTGCCAGCAGCCCAGGGACTAGCGGGAATACCTACGAGCAGTACTTC. It yields the protein CASSPGTSGNTYEQYF.

This chain links TRBV9 with TRBJ1-2, with 9 bases aligning to TRBD1. CDR1 and CDR2 from the germline V gene are SGDLS and YYNGEE. Losses at the gene ends were 3 bases for V and 13 bases for J; bases not matched to a gene: 7. The CDR3 sequence is 12 residues long. The CDR3 bases are TGTGCCAGCAGCGCGGAGGGACAGGGCGGCACCTTC. It is translated as CASSAEGQGGTF.

This chain uses TRBV7-2 with TRBJ2-2, with D hard to call. Germline CDR1 reads SGHTA; CDR2 reads FQGNSA. V lost 5 bases and J 0 bases, leaving 13 bases between the germline ends. This CDR3 region has 16 residues. The CDR3 is CASSAFWAPNTGELFF. The DNA for the CDR3 is TGTGCCAGCAGCGCCTTTTGGGCACCGAACACCGGGGAGCTGTTTTTT.

The genes are TRBV27 and TRBJ2-7; 10 nucleotides align to TRBD2. CDR1 and CDR2 (germline): MNHEY, SMNVEV (reference sequence). The CDR3 runs to 14 residues. V was clipped by 0 bases and J by 4 bases; unmatched bases: 0. CDR3 sequence reads: CASSLSLAGYEQYF. DNA for the CDR3: TGTGCCAGCAGTTTATCACTAGCGGGGTACGAGCAGTACTTC.

Of note for this clonotype: A much larger clone lies a single base off, so this may be a read error. V is TRBV19 and J is TRBJ2-7; D uncertain. The CDR3 covers 14 residues. Germline CDR1 and CDR2: LNHDA and SQIVND (reference sequence). The CDR3 nucleotides are TGTGCCAGTAGTAAGGGCAGGACCAACTACGGGCAGTACTTC. Its translation: CASSKGRTNYGQYF.

The chain combines TRBV7-9 with TRBJ1-3; D may be TRBD1 (6 bases). Germline loops: CDR1 SEHNR, CDR2 FQNEAQ (reference sequence). This CDR3 is 16 amino acids long. The V end lost 5 bases, the J end lost 0 bases, and 14 bases lay between the germline ends. CDR3 residues: CASSPGGVISGNTIYF. The CDR3 DNA reads as TGTGCCAGCAGCCCCGGGGGCGTAATCTCTGGAAACACCATATATTTT.

Many counts were recorded for this clonotype. The J gene is TRBJ2-7, the V gene TRBV7-2; possibly TRBD1 for D (6 bases). The CDR3 is made up of 13 amino acids. V gave up 6 bases and J gave up 9 bases, with 18 bases separating them. Germline loops: CDR1 SGHTA, CDR2 FQGNSA. CDR3 bases: TGTGCCAGCAGTGGCGACAGGATTAGTTGGCAGTACTTC. Translation: CASSGDRISWQYF.

The V call is TRBV10-3, the J call TRBJ2-7; 9 bases fit TRBD2. The V segment lost 11 bases and the J segment 5 bases; nucleotides outside the gene matches: 10. Germline V gene lookup returns CDR1 ENHRY and CDR2 SYGVKD. This CDR3 region has 13 residues. CDR3 coding DNA: TGTGCCGTTCGGACTAGCGACAGGAACGAGCAGTACTTC. It codes for CAVRTSDRNEQYF.

On this clonotype itself: One end of the junction does not line up with germline, which may come from a read error. The chain combines TRBV5-4 with TRBJ2-7, with D possibly called TRBD1 or TRBD2 (5 bases each). The CDR3 contains 14 residues. CDR1 is SGHNT and CDR2 is YYREEE in the germline V gene (reference sequence). CDR3 nucleotides: TGCGCCAGCAGTCGTACGGGGCGCGACCGGGAGCAGTACTTC. As protein: CASSRTGRDREQYF.

This clonotype has a handful of counts. The chain links TRBV5-1 to TRBJ1-1, with D uncertain. This CDR3 has 13 residues. Trimming left V 4 bases short and J 4 bases short, with 11 bases between. Germline CDR1 reads SGHRS; CDR2 reads YFSETQ. For the CDR3, the DNA is TGCGCCAGCAGCGCCGAGATGCTCACTGAAGCTTTCTTT. It yields the protein CASSAEMLTEAFF.

This clonotype was counted at least ten times. CDR3 sequence: CASSPGQPRQPQHF. The CDR3 region has the DNA TGTGCCAGCAGCCCAGGACAGCCTAGGCAGCCCCAGCATTTT. The chain couples TRBV12-3 or TRBV12-4 to TRBJ1-5; D possibly corresponds to TRBD1 (6 bases). CDR3 length: 14 residues. Deletions cut 6 bases from V and 7 bases from J, with 16 bases between.

The rearrangement links TRBV27 to TRBJ2-7, with D tentatively TRBD2 (6 bases). Germline values: CDR1 MNHEY, CDR2 SMNVEV (reference sequence). The V gene lost 3 bases and the J gene lost 3 bases, with 12 bases spanning the gap. This CDR3 is built from 14 residues. The CDR3 is CASSFGRDVYEQYF. The DNA of the CDR3 is TGTGCCAGCAGTTTCGGGCGGGACGTCTACGAGCAGTACTTC.

The CDR3 spells CASSLITRFGEAFF. In nucleotides, the CDR3 is TGTGCCAGCAGTTTAATTACACGTTTTGGTGAAGCTTTCTTT. V usage is TRBV12-3 or TRBV12-4 and J usage is TRBJ1-1; D remains ambiguous. This CDR3 has 14 amino acids. Between the trimmed V and J ends, which lost 2 bases and 7 bases, there was a span of 14 bases.

The chain uses TRBV20-1 and TRBJ2-7; D possibly corresponds to TRBD2 (7 bases). This CDR3 comprises 15 residues. Germline V gives CDR1 DFQATT, CDR2 SNEGSKA (reference sequence). Trimming took off 0 bases at V and 4 bases at J, with 16 bases between the two ends. Here the CDR3 DNA reads TGCAGTGCTAGAGACCGGGGGGCCCCAGAGTACGAGCAGTACTTC. It encodes CSARDRGAPEYEQYF.

CDR3 bases: TGTGCCAGCAGTGGCGCGAAGACTAATCAGCCCCAGCATTTT. Translation gives CASSGAKTNQPQHF. This chain links TRBV6-5 with TRBJ1-5; unclear D gene. Trimming took off 5 bases at V and 4 bases at J, with 12 bases between the two ends. The germline V gene has CDR1 MNHEY and CDR2 SVGAGI. The CDR3 contains 14 residues.

This clonotype was observed many times. This rearrangement joins TRBV5-4 to TRBJ1-2, with D perhaps matching TRBD1 (5 bases). The V gene's germline CDR1 is SGHNT and CDR2 YYREEE (reference sequence). V lost 6 bases and J 4 bases, leaving 13 bases between the germline ends. The CDR3 contains 13 residues. This CDR3 is CASTPQGSYGYTF. The CDR3, as DNA: TGTGCCAGCACCCCCCAGGGTTCCTATGGCTACACCTTC.

The V gene is TRBV15, the J gene TRBJ1-2; no firm D call. Germline CDR1 and CDR2: LNHNV and YYDKDF (reference sequence). Trimming left V 3 bases short and J 4 bases short, with 15 bases between. This CDR3 contains 15 residues. CDR3 in amino acids: CATSSEVMALYGYTF. Here the CDR3 DNA reads TGTGCCACCAGCAGTGAGGTAATGGCCCTCTATGGCTACACCTTC.

The chain is built from TRBV7-6 and TRBJ1-4, with 12 positions matching TRBD1. Germline lookup yields CDR1 SGHVS and CDR2 FNYEAQ. With V trimmed by 5 bases and J by 8 bases, 3 bases remained unmatched. CDR3 length equals 14 residues. The CDR3 loop reads CASSGTGGKEKLFF. The CDR3 DNA follows: TGTGCCAGCAGCGGGACAGGGGGCAAAGAAAAACTGTTTTTT.

This rearrangement joins TRBV6-1 to TRBJ2-7; 7 bases match TRBD1. V was clipped by 6 bases and J by 2 bases; unmatched bases: 4. The germline CDR1 and CDR2 sequences are MNHNS and SASEGT. The length of the CDR3 is 13 residues. CDR3 in DNA: TGTGCCAGCAGGGACAGGAAGCCCTACGAGCAGTACTTC. It encodes CASRDRKPYEQYF.

The chain has TRBV5-6 and TRBJ1-3; D ambiguous. V lost 0 bases and J lost 9, with 13 bases in between. Germline CDR1 and CDR2: SGHDT and YYEEEE. The CDR3 is 14 residues long. CDR3: CASSLGLPRGTIYF. CDR3 DNA: TGTGCCAGCAGCTTGGGACTCCCTCGGGGCACCATATATTTT.

As regards this clonotype: The conserved phenylalanine or tryptophan is not found at the CDR3 terminus, so this likely reflects a read error. Because the CDR3's place on the DNA is in doubt, the DNA is left out and the CDR3 is given as listed by TCRdb. This chain joins TRBV5-1 and TRBJ1-1; the table's D gene call, TRBD1, was not cross checked with the DNA. The CDR3 extends over 8 residues, inclusive of both ends. Germline V gene data show CDR1 as SGHRS and CDR2 as YFSETQ. The CDR3 loop is CASSLGDV.

This clonotype was seen repeatedly, ten times or more. The chain combines TRBV7-2 with TRBJ1-1; TRBD1 agrees at 10 bases. V gave up 5 bases and J gave up 0 bases; unmatched junction bases: 9. The CDR3 has 17 residues. From germline, CDR1 is SGHTA and CDR2 FQGNSA. The CDR3 sequence: CASSLPATGGLNTEAFF. The CDR3 coding sequence is TGTGCCAGCAGCCTCCCTGCGACAGGGGGCCTGAACACTGAAGCTTTCTTT.